A single sample is the source of the 14 T cell receptor beta chains below, sequenced in a study of T cells after yellow fever vaccination. Via MiXCR, TCRdb re-called the 5' RACE reads, giving one row per CDR3 protein. Among about 310,000 distinct CDR3 sequences listed, around 4% were seen once. Sample: PBMCs, taken on the day of the yellow fever booster vaccination. Source of these receptors: a man younger than 35 who received the YFV17D yellow fever vaccine.

This clonotype was recorded many times. CDR3 loop: CASSLGQLGEQYV. For the CDR3, the DNA is TGTGCCAGCAGCTTGGGACAGCTAGGCGAGCAGTACGTC. V is TRBV5-5 and J is TRBJ2-7, with TRBD1 as a possible D gene (5 bases). Trimming cost V 0 bases and J 6 bases, with 10 bases left between them. Germline values: CDR1 SGHKS, CDR2 YYEKEE (reference sequence). This CDR3 region has 13 residues.

The chain employs TRBV18 and TRBJ2-6; perhaps TRBD2 as D (5 bases). The V end lost 3 bases, the J end lost 4 bases, and 19 bases lay between the germline ends. In germline, CDR1 is KGHSH, CDR2 LQKENI. This CDR3 comprises 18 residues. Written as DNA, the CDR3 is TGTGCCAGCTCACCCCGGGATGTAGGGCCTCTCGGGGCCAACGTCCTGACTTTC. Protein: CASSPRDVGPLGANVLTF.

This clonotype was observed a few times. CDR3 in amino acids: CSATIIPSGGRPTGELFF. The CDR3 nucleotides are TGCAGTGCCACTATCATTCCTAGCGGGGGGCGTCCCACCGGGGAGCTGTTTTTT. The chain carries TRBV20-1 and TRBJ2-2; 11 bases are shared with TRBD2. CDR3 length: 18 residues. The germline V gene has CDR1 DFQATT and CDR2 SNEGSKA (reference sequence). Trimming removed 6 bases from V and 4 bases from J; junction bases left unmatched: 16.

The table lists this clonotype with a few counts. The chain is built from TRBV7-2 and TRBJ2-5, with D perhaps TRBD2 (5 bases). The CDR3 is made up of 11 amino acids. V was cut by 4 bases and J by 9 bases, with 9 bases left in between. The germline CDR1 and CDR2 sequences are SGHTA and FQGNSA. CDR3 in amino acids: CASSSPGSQYF. The CDR3 coding sequence is TGTGCCAGCAGCTCCCCGGGATCCCAGTACTTC.

In this sample, this clonotype turned up many times. This sequence joins TRBV20-1 and TRBJ1-4, with D tentatively TRBD1 (5 bases). The CDR3 has 13 amino acids. V lost 3 bases and J 5 bases, leaving 10 bases between the germline ends. Germline CDR1 DFQATT, CDR2 SNEGSKA (reference sequence). The CDR3 region is CSASRGSNEKLFF. Written as DNA, the CDR3 is TGCAGTGCTAGTAGGGGATCAAATGAAAAACTGTTTTTT.

The sample holds many counts of this clonotype. The J gene is TRBJ2-1, the V gene TRBV4-1; 13 bases are shared with TRBD2. Trimming removed 3 bases from V and 6 bases from J; junction bases left unmatched: 5. Germline loops: CDR1 MGHRA, CDR2 YSYEKL. This CDR3 spans 16 amino acids. The CDR3: CASSQGGLAGSNEQFF. The CDR3, as DNA: TGCGCCAGCAGCCAGGGGGGACTAGCGGGGAGCAATGAGCAGTTCTTC.

Many counts were recorded for this clonotype. The chain is built from TRBV7-8 and TRBJ1-5; no definite D call. Trimming took off 0 bases at V and 4 bases at J, with 7 bases between the two ends. CDR1 SGHVS and CDR2 FQNEAQ come from the germline V gene. The CDR3 runs to 14 residues. DNA for the CDR3: TGTGCCAGCAGCTTAGCGGCACATAATCAGCCCCAGCATTTT. Its protein product is CASSLAAHNQPQHF.

This clonotype showed up just a few times. This chain uses TRBV9 with TRBJ2-3; D possibly corresponds to TRBD1 (6 bases). CDR3 length: 15 residues. Deletions cut 0 bases from V and 2 bases from J, with 10 bases between. Germline CDR1 SGDLS, CDR2 YYNGEE. For the CDR3, the DNA is TGTGCCAGCAGCGTAGCACAGGGAGTCACAGATACGCAGTATTTT. Translated, it gives CASSVAQGVTDTQYF. Full variable domain (remainder filled in from reference TRBV9 and TRBJ2-3): DSGVTQTPKHLITATGQRVTLRCSPRSGDLSVYWYQQSLDQGLQFLIQYYNGEERAKGNILERFSAQQFPDLHSELNLSSLELGDSALYFCASSVAQGVTDTQYFGPGTRLTVL.

This clonotype occurred many times. The rearrangement links TRBV7-6 to TRBJ1-3; D is uncertain. Trimming left V 0 bases short and J 0 bases short, with 9 bases between. CDR1 is SGHVS and CDR2 is FNYEAQ in the germline V gene. CDR3 size: 16 residues. CDR3 nucleotides: TGTGCCAGCAGCTTAGCGCTCGAGAGCTCTGGAAACACCATATATTTT. It yields the protein CASSLALESSGNTIYF.

In this sample, this clonotype turned up many times. This chain joins TRBV7-2 and TRBJ1-4; D is unclear. Germline CDR1 reads SGHTA; CDR2 reads FQGNSA. V was cut by 5 bases and J by 0 bases, with 19 bases left in between. This CDR3 is built from 18 residues. The CDR3 DNA reads TGTGCCAGCAGCATACAGATGGGCGGATTTGCAACTAATGAAAAACTGTTTTTT. This encodes CASSIQMGGFATNEKLFF.

The V and J genes are TRBV4-3 and TRBJ1-2, with D perhaps matching TRBD1 (5 bases). Germline CDR1 is LGHNA and CDR2 is YSLEER. The V end lost 0 bases, the J end lost 6 bases, and 14 bases lay between the germline ends. This CDR3 is 15 amino acids long. The CDR3 region is CASSQETAQSHGYTF. For the CDR3, the DNA is TGCGCCAGCAGCCAAGAGACAGCACAAAGCCATGGCTACACCTTC.

This clonotype was seen many times. The V and J genes are TRBV5-1 and TRBJ2-3; D may match TRBD1 or TRBD2 (5 bases each). The germline V gene has CDR1 SGHRS and CDR2 YFSETQ. This CDR3 has 14 residues. V lost 7 bases to trimming and J lost 5 bases, with 17 bases between them. CDR3 bases: TGCGCCAGCGGGCCGGGGCCCCGCTTAGATACGCAGTATTTT. Amino acids: CASGPGPRLDTQYF.

This clonotype was seen just once. The chain combines TRBV12-3 or TRBV12-4 with TRBJ1-2; D might be TRBD1 (5 bases). This CDR3 region has 13 residues. V lost 5 bases and J lost 8, with 15 bases in between. The CDR3 spells CASSLDTARGYTF. DNA of the CDR3: TGTGCCAGCAGTCTGGACACCGCTCGGGGCTACACCTTC.

This clonotype was seen a few times. This sequence joins TRBV12-3 or TRBV12-4 and TRBJ2-2, with 7 positions matching TRBD2. With 8 bases clipped from V and 4 bases from J, the junction kept 10 bases outside the gene matches. The CDR3 totals 15 residues. This CDR3 is CASGYASGATGELFF. The DNA for the CDR3 is TGTGCCAGCGGGTACGCAAGCGGGGCCACCGGGGAGCTGTTTTTT.